This TCR beta chain was identified during a study of blood T cell repertoires in COVID-19. The data were produced by immunoSEQ multiplex PCR, yet TCRdb's version contains in-frame clones alone and is incomplete. The data show about 64,000 clones, with over 75% seen just once and 43% held by the top ten. CDR3 length: 16 amino acids. From germline, CDR1 is SGHNT and CDR2 YYREEE (reference sequence). Losses at the gene ends were 3 bases for V and 3 bases for J; bases not matched to a gene: 11. Seattle patient enrollment occurred during active infection, with longitudinal follow-up thereafter. What was sequenced was peripheral blood. The chain combines TRBV5-4 with TRBJ1-2; TRBD1 matches 7 bases. This receptor was identified in a woman aged 55-69 years with COVID-19, enrolled during active disease. The CDR3, as DNA: TGTGCCAGCAGCTACAAAACAGGGGTGGCAGACTATGGCTACACCTTC. It yields the protein CASSYKTGVADYGYTF.